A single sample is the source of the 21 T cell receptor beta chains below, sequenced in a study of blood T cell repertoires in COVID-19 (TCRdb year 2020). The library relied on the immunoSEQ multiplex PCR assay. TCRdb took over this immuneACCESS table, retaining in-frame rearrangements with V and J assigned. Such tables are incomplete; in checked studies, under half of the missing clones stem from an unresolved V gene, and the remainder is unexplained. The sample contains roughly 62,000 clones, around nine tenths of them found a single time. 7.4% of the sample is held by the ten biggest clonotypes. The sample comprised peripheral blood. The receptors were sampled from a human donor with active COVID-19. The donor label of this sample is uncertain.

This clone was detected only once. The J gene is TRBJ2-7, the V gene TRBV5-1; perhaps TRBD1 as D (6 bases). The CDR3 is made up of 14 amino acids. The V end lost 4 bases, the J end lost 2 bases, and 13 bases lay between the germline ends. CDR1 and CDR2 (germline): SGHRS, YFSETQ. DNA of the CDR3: TGCGCCAGCAGCCACCCGGGACAAACCTACGAGCAGTACTTC. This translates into CASSHPGQTYEQYF.

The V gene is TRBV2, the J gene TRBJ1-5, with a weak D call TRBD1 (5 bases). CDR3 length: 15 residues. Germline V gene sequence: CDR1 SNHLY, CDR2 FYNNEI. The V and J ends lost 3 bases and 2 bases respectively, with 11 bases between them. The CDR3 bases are TGTGCCAGCAGTGAGGAATCGGGGGGCAATCAGCCCCAGCATTTT. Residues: CASSEESGGNQPQHF.

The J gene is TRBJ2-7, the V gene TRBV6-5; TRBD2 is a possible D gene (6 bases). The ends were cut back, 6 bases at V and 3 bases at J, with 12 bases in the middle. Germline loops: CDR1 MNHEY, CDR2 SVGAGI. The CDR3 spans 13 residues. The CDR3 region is CASRRDGVYEQYF. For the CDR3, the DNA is TGTGCCAGCAGGCGGGACGGTGTCTACGAGCAGTACTTC.

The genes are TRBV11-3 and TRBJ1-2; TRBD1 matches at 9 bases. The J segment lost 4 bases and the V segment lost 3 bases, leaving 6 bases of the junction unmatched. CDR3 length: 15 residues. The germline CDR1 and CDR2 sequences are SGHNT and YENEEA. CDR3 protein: CASSFGTGSPYGYTF. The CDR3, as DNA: TGTGCCAGCAGCTTTGGGACAGGGTCCCCCTATGGCTACACCTTC. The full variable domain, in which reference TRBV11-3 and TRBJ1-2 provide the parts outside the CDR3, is EAGVVQSPRYKIIEKKQPVAFWCNPISGHNTLYWYLQNLGQGPELLIRYENEEAVDDSQLPKDRFSAERLKGVDSTLKIQPAELGDSAVYLCASSFGTGSPYGYTFGSGTRLTVV.

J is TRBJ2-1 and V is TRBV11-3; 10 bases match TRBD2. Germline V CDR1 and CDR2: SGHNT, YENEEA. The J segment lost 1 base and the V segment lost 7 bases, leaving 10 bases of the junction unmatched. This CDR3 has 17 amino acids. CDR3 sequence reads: CASKPTSGAGSYNEQFF. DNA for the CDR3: TGTGCCAGCAAGCCAACTAGCGGGGCGGGTTCCTACAATGAGCAGTTCTTC.

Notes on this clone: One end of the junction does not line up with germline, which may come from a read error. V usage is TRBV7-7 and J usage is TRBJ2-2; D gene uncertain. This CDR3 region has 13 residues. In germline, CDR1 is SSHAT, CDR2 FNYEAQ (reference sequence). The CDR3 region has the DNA TGTGCTAGCAGCCCAGGGAACACCGGGGAGCTGTTTTTT. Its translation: CASSPGNTGELFF.

The CDR3 DNA reads as TGTGCCAGCAGCCCAAGCTCAGGTGACTATGGCTACACCTTC. Translated: CASSPSSGDYGYTF. The rearrangement links TRBV9 to TRBJ1-2; D not resolved. There are 14 residues in the CDR3. The germline gives CDR1 SGDLS, CDR2 YYNGEE. The V end lost 4 bases, the J end lost 3 bases, and 13 bases lay between the germline ends.

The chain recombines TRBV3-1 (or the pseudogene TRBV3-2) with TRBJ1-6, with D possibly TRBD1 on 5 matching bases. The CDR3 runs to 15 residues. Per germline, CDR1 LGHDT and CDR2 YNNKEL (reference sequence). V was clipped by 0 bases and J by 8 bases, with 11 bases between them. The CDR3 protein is CASSQESQVDSPLHF. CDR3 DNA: TGTGCCAGCAGCCAAGAGTCACAGGTAGATTCACCCCTCCACTTT.

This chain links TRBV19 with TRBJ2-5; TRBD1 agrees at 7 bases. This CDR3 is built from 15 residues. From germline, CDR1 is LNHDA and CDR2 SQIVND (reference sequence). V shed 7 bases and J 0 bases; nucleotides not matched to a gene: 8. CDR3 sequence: CASNLPGTDQETQYF. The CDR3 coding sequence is TGTGCCAGTAATCTCCCCGGGACAGACCAAGAGACCCAGTACTTC. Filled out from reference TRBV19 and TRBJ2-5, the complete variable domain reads DGGITQSPKYLFRKEGQNVTLSCEQNLNHDAMYWYRQDPGQGLRLIYYSQIVNDFQKGDIAEGYSVSREKKESFPLTVTSAQKNPTAFYLCASNLPGTDQETQYFGPGTRLLVL.

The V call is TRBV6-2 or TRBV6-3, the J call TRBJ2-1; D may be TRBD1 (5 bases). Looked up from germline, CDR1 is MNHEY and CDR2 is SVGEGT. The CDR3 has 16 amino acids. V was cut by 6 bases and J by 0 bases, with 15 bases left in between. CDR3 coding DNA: TGTGCCAGCAGCCCCAGCAGGGCAAGCTCCTACAATGAGCAGTTCTTC. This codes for CASSPSRASSYNEQFF.

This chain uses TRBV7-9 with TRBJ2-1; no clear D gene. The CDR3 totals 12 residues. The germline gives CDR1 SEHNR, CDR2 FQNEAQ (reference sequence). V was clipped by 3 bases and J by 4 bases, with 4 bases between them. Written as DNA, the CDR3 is TGTGCCAGCAGCTTCATGTACAATGAGCAGTTCTTC. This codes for CASSFMYNEQFF.

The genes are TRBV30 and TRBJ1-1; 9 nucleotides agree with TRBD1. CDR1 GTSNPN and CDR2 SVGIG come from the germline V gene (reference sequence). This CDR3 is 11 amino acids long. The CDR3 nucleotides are TGTGGGACAGGGGTGAACACTGAAGCTTTCTTT. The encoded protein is CGTGVNTEAFF.

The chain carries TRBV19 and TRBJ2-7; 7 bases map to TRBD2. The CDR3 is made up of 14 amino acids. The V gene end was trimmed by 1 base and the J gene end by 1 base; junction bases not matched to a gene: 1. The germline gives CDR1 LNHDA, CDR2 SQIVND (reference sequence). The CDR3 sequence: CASSIAGGSYEQYF. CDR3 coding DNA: TGTGCCAGTAGTATAGCGGGGGGTTCCTACGAGCAGTACTTC.

The CDR3 loop reads CASSFPGDTQYF. The CDR3 nucleotides are TGTGCCAGCAGTTTCCCCGGAGATACGCAGTATTTT. The chain carries TRBV6-5 and TRBJ2-3; the D is unclear. Germline assignment: CDR1 MNHEY and CDR2 SVGAGI. Trimming cost V 4 bases and J 5 bases, with 7 bases left between them. CDR3 length equals 12 residues.

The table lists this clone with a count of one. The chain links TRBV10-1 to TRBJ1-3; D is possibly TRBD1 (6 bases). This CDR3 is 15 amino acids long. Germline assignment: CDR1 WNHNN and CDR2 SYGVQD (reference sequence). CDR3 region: CAFRDKKLGFGTIYF. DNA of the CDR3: TGCGCGTTCCGGGACAAGAAACTGGGATTTGGCACCATATATTTT.

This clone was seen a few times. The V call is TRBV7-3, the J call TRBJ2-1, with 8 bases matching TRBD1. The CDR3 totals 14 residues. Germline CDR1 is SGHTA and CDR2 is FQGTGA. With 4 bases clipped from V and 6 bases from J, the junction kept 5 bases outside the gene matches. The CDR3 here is CASSSGTGPNEQFF. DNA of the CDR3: TGTGCCAGCAGCTCAGGGACAGGACCCAATGAGCAGTTCTTC.

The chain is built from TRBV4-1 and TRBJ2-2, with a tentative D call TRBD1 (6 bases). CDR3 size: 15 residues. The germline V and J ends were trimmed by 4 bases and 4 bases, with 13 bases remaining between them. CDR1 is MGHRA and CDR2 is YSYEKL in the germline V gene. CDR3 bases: TGCGCCAGCAGCCGGGGGCTTCAGGGCACCGGGGAGCTGTTTTTT. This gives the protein CASSRGLQGTGELFF.

The CDR3 DNA is TGTGCCAGCAGCTTTGAACAGGCGAACACTGAAGCTTTCTTT. Translated: CASSFEQANTEAFF. The J gene is TRBJ1-1, the V gene TRBV7-9; D possibly corresponds to TRBD1 (5 bases). V was clipped by 3 bases and J by 1 base, with 9 bases between them. CDR1 SEHNR and CDR2 FQNEAQ come from the germline V gene (reference sequence). The CDR3 spans 14 residues. Variable domain in full (rest from reference TRBV7-9 and TRBJ1-1): DTGVSQNPRHKITKRGQNVTFRCDPISEHNRLYWYRQTLGQGPEFLTYFQNEAQLEKSRLLSDRFSAERPKGSFSTLEIQRTEQGDSAMYLCASSFEQANTEAFFGQGTRLTVV.

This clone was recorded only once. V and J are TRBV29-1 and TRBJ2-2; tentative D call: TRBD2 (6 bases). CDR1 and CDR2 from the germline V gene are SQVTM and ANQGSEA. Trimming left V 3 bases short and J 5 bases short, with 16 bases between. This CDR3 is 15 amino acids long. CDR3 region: CSVDRGETGTGELFF. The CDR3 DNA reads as TGCAGCGTTGACCGCGGGGAAACAGGTACCGGGGAGCTGTTTTTT.

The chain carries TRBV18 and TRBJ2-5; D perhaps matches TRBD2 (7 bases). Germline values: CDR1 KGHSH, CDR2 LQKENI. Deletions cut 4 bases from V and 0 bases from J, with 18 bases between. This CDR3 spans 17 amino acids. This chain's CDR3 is CASSLGTGGGHQETQYF. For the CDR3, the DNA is TGTGCCAGCTCACTAGGGACGGGCGGGGGCCACCAAGAGACCCAGTACTTC.

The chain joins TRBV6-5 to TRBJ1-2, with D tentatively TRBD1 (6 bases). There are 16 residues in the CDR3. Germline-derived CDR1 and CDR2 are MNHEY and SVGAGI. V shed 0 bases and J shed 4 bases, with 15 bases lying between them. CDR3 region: CASSYSAGVSLYGYTF. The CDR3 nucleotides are TGTGCCAGCAGTTACTCGGCAGGGGTATCCCTCTATGGCTACACCTTC.